These T cell receptor beta chains were read from a single sample in a study of early T cells in non-severe SARS-CoV-2 infection. TCRdb ran MiXCR on the 5' RACE reads and lists one entry per CDR3 protein. The sample has fewer than 100,000 distinct CDR3 sequences; around 14% are singletons. The sequencing sample was made of whole blood. These receptors were collected from an adult who was a healthcare worker with PCR-confirmed SARS-CoV-2 infection or an uninfected control (not recorded which). Each CDR3 is given with its conserved first and last residue. Each record gives: clone size, J gene, V gene, CDR3 length, D gene, CDR3 DNA, CDR3 protein. D genes are given only for firm matches. Clone size appears in some rows only: once, few, many, or a class for an expanded clone.

many TRBJ1-1 TRBV5-1 13 NA TGCGCCAGCAGCGGGGGCGGGGGCACTGAAGCTTTCTTT CASSGGGGTEAFF
many TRBJ1-1 TRBV6-2/TRBV6-3 14 NA TGTGCCAGCGCCGCGGTGTCTATGAACACTGAAGCTTTCTTT CASAAVSMNTEAFF
many TRBJ2-1 TRBV6-6 17 TRBD2 TGTGCCAGCAAACCCGGCGGGGGGGGAGTTACCTACAATGAGCAGTTCTTC CASKPGGGGVTYNEQFF
NA TRBJ2-5 TRBV3-1 14 NA TGTGCCAGCAGCCAAGTGGACCTTGGAGAGACCCAGTACTTC CASSQVDLGETQYF
few TRBJ2-2 TRBV5-5 18 TRBD2 TGTGCCAGCAGCTTGCTAGCGGGGGGCCGAACGAACACCGGGGAGCTGTTTTTT CASSLLAGGRTNTGELFF
many TRBJ2-1 TRBV29-1 14 NA TGCAGCGTCCGCGGACAGAGCTCCTACAATGAGCAGTTCTTC CSVRGQSSYNEQFF
many TRBJ2-7 TRBV13 14 TRBD2 TGTGCCAGCAGCCCGGGACTAGGGGGGTACGAGCAGTACTTC CASSPGLGGYEQYF
NA TRBJ2-1 TRBV29-1 17 TRBD2 TGCGGCGTTGACGGACTAGCCGCCTCCCTTATCTACAATGAGCAGTTCTTC CGVDGLAASLIYNEQFF
NA TRBJ1-5 TRBV4-1 17 TRBD1 TGCGCCAGCAGCCAAGAAGGCAGGGGGGCCCATAATCAGCCCCAGCATTTT CASSQEGRGAHNQPQHF
NA TRBJ2-3 TRBV28 16 NA TGTGCCAGCAGTTTAGGGACCTATCCTCAGACAGATACGCAGTATTTT CASSLGTYPQTDTQYF
few TRBJ2-5 TRBV7-2 12 NA TGTGCCAGCAGCTTCCCCTCGGGGACCCAGTACTTC CASSFPSGTQYF
few TRBJ2-7 TRBV7-9 12 NA TGTGCCAGCAGCTTAGATTGGTACGAGCAGTACTTC CASSLDWYEQYF
few TRBJ2-1 TRBV20-1 12 NA TGCAGTGCTAAGTTCAGGTACAATGAGCAGTTCTTC CSAKFRYNEQFF
NA TRBJ1-5 TRBV7-2 15 NA TGTGCCAGCAGCCCATCAGGGGTGCGCAATCAGCCCCAGCATTTT CASSPSGVRNQPQHF
many TRBJ2-1 TRBV6-2/TRBV6-3 15 TRBD2 TGTGCCAGCAGATCCGGGACTAGGAAGAAGGATGAGCAGTTCTTC CASRSGTRKKDEQFF
NA TRBJ2-5 TRBV20-1 14 TRBD1 TGCAGTGCTGGGACAGGAGGGTTCGGGGAGACCCAGTACTTC CSAGTGGFGETQYF
NA TRBJ1-2 TRBV6-1 11 NA TGTGCCAGCAGTGATCCGTATGGCTACACCTTC CASSDPYGYTF
many TRBJ1-1 TRBV28 14 NA TGTGCCAGCAGTTTTTCCCGCTGGAACACTGAAGCTTTCTTT CASSFSRWNTEAFF
many TRBJ2-2 TRBV12-3/TRBV12-4 15 NA TGTGCCAGCAGTCACGTCCAGGACAGCACCGGGGAGCTGTTTTTT CASSHVQDSTGELFF
few TRBJ1-1 TRBV25-1 18 TRBD1 TGTGCCAGCAGTGCACCAGGGGGCGCCGGAAGGGTGAACACTGAAGCTTTCTTT CASSAPGGAGRVNTEAFF
many TRBJ1-1 TRBV28 16 TRBD1 TGTGCCAGCAGGCGACCAGGGGGCGCGGGGAAGACTGAAGCTTTCTTT CASRRPGGAGKTEAFF
NA TRBJ1-2 TRBV28 16 TRBD1 TGTGCCAGCCGCCGGACAGGCACTAACGAAGCCTATGGCTACACCTTC CASRRTGTNEAYGYTF
many TRBJ1-1 TRBV7-6 13 NA TGTGCCAGCAGCTTAGCCAGGGCAGGGGAAGCTTTCTTT CASSLARAGEAFF
NA TRBJ1-1 TRBV6-5 15 NA TGTGCCAGCAGTAACAGGCAACCTATGAACACTGAAGCTTTCTTT CASSNRQPMNTEAFF
many TRBJ1-5 TRBV7-2 14 NA TGTGCCAGCAGCAGGGGCGGGGGCAATCAGCCCCAGCATTTT CASSRGGGNQPQHF
NA TRBJ2-6 TRBV6-1 13 NA TGTGCCAGCTGGGACGGTGGGGCCAACGTCCTGACTTTC CASWDGGANVLTF
NA TRBJ1-1 TRBV5-4 14 TRBD1 TGTGCCAGCAGCTTCAGGGGGGGAAACACTGAAGCTTTCTTT CASSFRGGNTEAFF
NA TRBJ2-5 TRBV12-3/TRBV12-4 12 NA TGTGCCAGCAGTTTAAGGCAAGAGACCCAGTACTTC CASSLRQETQYF
few TRBJ1-1 TRBV7-8 16 TRBD1 TGTGCCAGCAGCTTCGACAGGGCCATACGGAACACTGAAGCTTTCTTT CASSFDRAIRNTEAFF
many TRBJ1-1 TRBV5-4 13 NA TGTGCCAGCAGCTTGGCCCAGGGCCTCGAAGCTTTCTTT CASSLAQGLEAFF
few TRBJ2-1 TRBV28 15 NA TGTGCCAGCAGTTTATATAGCCTTTCAGGCGATGAGCAGTTCTTC CASSLYSLSGDEQFF
once TRBJ1-1 TRBV6-2/TRBV6-3 12 NA TGTGCCAGCAGTTACCCGGACACTGAAGCTTTCTTT CASSYPDTEAFF
many TRBJ1-2 TRBV28 14 NA TGTGCCAGCTTGGGCGATCCACCCCCCTATGGCTACACCTTC CASLGDPPPYGYTF
NA TRBJ1-6 TRBV6-5 13 NA TGTGCCAGCGGTTGGACGGGGAATTCACCCCTCCACTTT CASGWTGNSPLHF
NA TRBJ2-1 TRBV7-9 12 NA TGTGCCAGCAGCTTAAGCGGGAATGAGCAGTTCTTC CASSLSGNEQFF
few TRBJ2-7 TRBV25-1 15 NA TGTGCCAGCAGTGAATACGGCAGGGATCATTACGAGCAGTACTTC CASSEYGRDHYEQYF
many TRBJ2-7 TRBV29-1 14 NA TGCAGCGTTATGGGGGATTCGGGAAGCGACGAGCAGTACTTC CSVMGDSGSDEQYF
many TRBJ1-1 TRBV5-1 14 NA TGCGCCAGCAGCTCGGGGGACATGAACACTGAAGCTTTCTTT CASSSGDMNTEAFF
many TRBJ2-1 TRBV20-1 17 TRBD2 TGCAGTGCTAGAGTGGGTCGAAGCGGGGGGGGATGGAATGAGCAGTTCTTC CSARVGRSGGGWNEQFF
many TRBJ2-1 TRBV6-2/TRBV6-3 17 NA TGTGCCAGCAAGCCGCCGTACAGGGGGGGAACCTACAATGAGCAGTTCTTC CASKPPYRGGTYNEQFF
NA TRBJ2-1 TRBV2 13 TRBD2 TGTGCCGCTAGCGGGGGGGTGAGCAATGAGCAGTTCTTC CAASGGVSNEQFF
few TRBJ1-1 TRBV20-1 12 NA TGCAGTGCTAGAGGCGGGACCCCTGAAGCTTTCTTT CSARGGTPEAFF
few TRBJ2-3 TRBV24-1 17 NA TGTGCCACCAGTGAGGCCCAGGGGTCGCGCAGCCCAGATACGCAGTATTTT CATSEAQGSRSPDTQYF
few TRBJ1-1 TRBV7-9 15 NA TGTGCCAGCAGCTTAGATCCCGGGAAGAGGACTGAAGCTTTCTTT CASSLDPGKRTEAFF
many TRBJ1-4 TRBV4-3 15 NA TGCGCCAGCAGCCAAGATGGGGGGGTTAGTGAAAAACTGTTTTTT CASSQDGGVSEKLFF
many TRBJ1-2 TRBV27 14 TRBD1 TGTGCCAGCGGAAAGCGACAGGGCTTCTATGGCTACACCTTC CASGKRQGFYGYTF
NA TRBJ2-5 TRBV4-1 15 NA TGCGCCAGCAGCCCGGGGGCCAGGGAGCAAGAGACCCAGTACTTC CASSPGAREQETQYF
few TRBJ2-7 TRBV28 14 TRBD2 TGTGCCAGCAGTCCCGGACTAGCGGGGTACGAGCAGTACTTC CASSPGLAGYEQYF
NA TRBJ2-1 TRBV24-1 14 NA TGTGCCACCGGGTCTGGAAGCTCCTACAATGAGCAGTTCTTC CATGSGSSYNEQFF